This TCR beta chain was profiled in a study of shared clonotypes between healthy human individuals. Looking at the study overall: Each donor had three CD4 naive, three CD4 memory, two CD8 naive and one CD8 memory plate. Findings and caveats of the study: Clonotypes not shared had lower generation probabilities than those common to all four donors.

Worth noting for this clone: Antigen unknown.

The germline gives CDR1 LNHDA, CDR2 SQIVND (reference sequence). The CDR3 is 14 amino acids. V was cut by 4 bases and J by 2 bases, with 9 bases left in between. It was at deep level that the assay was run. Each PCR replicate from the sorted subsets contained roughly 210 ng DNA, which is around 30,000 T cell genomes. Produced via immunoSEQ multiplex PCR; TCRdb's table is partial and in-frame only. The data contain roughly 1,000,000 clones, about 80% of them singletons. This TCR came from a man aged 18-30 years in good health. Some clones in this sample may be carry-over from other donors' samples. Input material: memory CD4+ T cells from PBMCs. As for subset: CD45RA-negative fraction. The chain joins TRBV19 to TRBJ1-5; a possible D gene is TRBD1 (5 bases). The CDR3 region has the DNA TGTGCCAGTAGTAACGCGGGGGGCAATCAGCCCCAGCATTTT. It translates to CASSNAGGNQPQHF.